The T cell receptor (beta chain) under discussion was sequenced for a study of cytomegalovirus exposure and HLA in healthy donors. General study results and limits: In an earlier analysis, about 87% or about 30%: the productive usage of most TCR beta V segments. TCR beta V- and J-gene trimming, according to a later analysis, was linked to a missense DCLRE1C variant.

To note about this clone: Its antigen remains unknown.

13 Jbeta primers and 60 Vbeta primers were used for the PCR. Profiling relied on immunoSEQ multiplex PCR, and the TCRdb table lists in-frame clones only, not all of them. The sample yields roughly 100,000 clones, 65% to 85% seen once. The ends lost 0 bases at V and 4 bases at J; junction bases unmatched: 7. The germline CDR1 and CDR2 sequences are LNHNV and YYDKDF (reference sequence). CDR3 length equals 17 residues. Sequences were obtained from PBMCs. This TCR was sampled from a male donor in good health and CMV-seronegative. The rearrangement uses TRBV15 and TRBJ2-2, with TRBD2 matching over 8 bases. The CDR3 bases are TGTGCCACCAGCAGAGATAGGCTAGCGGGCCTCACCGGGGAGCTGTTTTTT. Its protein is CATSRDRLAGLTGELFF.